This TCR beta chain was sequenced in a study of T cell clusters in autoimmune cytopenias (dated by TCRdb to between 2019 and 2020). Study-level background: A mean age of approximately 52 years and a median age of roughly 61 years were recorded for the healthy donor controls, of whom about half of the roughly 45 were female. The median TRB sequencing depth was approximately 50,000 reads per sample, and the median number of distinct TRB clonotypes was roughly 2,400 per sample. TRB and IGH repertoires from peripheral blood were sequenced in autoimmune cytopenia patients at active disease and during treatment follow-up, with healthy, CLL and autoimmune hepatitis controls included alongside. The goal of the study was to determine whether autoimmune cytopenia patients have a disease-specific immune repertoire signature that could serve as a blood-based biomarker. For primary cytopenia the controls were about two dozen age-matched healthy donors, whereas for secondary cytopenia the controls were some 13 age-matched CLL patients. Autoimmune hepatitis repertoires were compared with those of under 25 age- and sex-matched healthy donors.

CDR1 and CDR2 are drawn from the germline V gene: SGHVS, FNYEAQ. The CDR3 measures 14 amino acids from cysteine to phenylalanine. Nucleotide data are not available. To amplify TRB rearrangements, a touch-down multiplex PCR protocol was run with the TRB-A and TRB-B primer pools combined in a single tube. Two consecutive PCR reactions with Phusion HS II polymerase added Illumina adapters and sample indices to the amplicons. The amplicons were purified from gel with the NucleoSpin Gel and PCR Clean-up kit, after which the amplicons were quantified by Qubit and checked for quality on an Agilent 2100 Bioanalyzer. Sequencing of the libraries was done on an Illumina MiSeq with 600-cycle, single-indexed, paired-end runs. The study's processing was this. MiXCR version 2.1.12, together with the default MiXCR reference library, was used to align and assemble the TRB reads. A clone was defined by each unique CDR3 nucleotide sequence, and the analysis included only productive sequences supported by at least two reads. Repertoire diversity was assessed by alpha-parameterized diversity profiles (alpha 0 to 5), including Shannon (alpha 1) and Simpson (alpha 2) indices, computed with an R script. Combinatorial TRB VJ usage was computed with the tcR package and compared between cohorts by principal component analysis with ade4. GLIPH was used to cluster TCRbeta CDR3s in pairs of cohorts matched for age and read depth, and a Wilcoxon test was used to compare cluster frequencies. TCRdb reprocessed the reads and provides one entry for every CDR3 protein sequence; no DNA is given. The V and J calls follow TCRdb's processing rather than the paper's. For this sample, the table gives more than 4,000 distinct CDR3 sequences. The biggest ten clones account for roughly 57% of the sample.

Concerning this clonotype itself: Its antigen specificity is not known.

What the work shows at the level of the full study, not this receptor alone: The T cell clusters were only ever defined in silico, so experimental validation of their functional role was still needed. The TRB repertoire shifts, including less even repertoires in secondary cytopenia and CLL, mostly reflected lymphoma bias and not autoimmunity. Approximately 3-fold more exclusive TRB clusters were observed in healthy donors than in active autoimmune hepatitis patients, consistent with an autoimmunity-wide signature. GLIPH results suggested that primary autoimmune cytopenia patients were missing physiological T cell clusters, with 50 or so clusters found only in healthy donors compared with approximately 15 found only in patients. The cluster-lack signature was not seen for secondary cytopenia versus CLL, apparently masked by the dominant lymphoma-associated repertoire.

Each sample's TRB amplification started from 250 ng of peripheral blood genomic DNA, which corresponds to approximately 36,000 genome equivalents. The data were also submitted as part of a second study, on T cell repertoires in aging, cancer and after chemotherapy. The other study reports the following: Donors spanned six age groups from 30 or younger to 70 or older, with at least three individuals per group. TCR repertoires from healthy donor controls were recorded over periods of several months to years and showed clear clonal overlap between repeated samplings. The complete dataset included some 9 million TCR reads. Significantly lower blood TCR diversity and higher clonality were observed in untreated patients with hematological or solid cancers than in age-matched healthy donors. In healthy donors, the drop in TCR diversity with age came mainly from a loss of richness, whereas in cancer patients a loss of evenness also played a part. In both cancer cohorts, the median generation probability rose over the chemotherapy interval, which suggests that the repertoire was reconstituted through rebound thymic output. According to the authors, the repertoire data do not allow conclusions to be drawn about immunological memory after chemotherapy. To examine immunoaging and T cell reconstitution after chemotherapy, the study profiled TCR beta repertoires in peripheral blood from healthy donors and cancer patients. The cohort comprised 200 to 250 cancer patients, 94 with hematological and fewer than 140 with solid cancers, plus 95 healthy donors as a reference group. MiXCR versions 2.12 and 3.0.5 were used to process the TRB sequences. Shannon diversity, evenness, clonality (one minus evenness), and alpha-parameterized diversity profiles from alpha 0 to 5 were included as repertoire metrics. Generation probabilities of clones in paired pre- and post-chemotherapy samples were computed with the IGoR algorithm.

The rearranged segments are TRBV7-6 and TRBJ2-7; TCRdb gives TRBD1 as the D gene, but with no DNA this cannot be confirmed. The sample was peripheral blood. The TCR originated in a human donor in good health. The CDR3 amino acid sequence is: CASSGGQGPYEQYF.